Reported below is one T cell receptor (beta chain). The antigen is unknown. This sample is drawn from a study of graft-versus-host responses after intestinal transplantation. The germline V gene has CDR1 SEHNR and CDR2 FQNEAQ (reference sequence). V lost 6 bases, J lost 0 bases, and 4 bases lay in between. The CDR3 sequence is 12 residues long. Generated by immunoSEQ multiplex PCR, the TCRdb table keeps only in-frame clones and is missing some. The sample gives 90,000 to 95,000 clones, over 80% of which show up once; roughly 0.49% is in the top ten. The sequences come from unstimulated CD8+ T cells sorted from spleen or lymph node cells, collected before intestinal transplant. The chain joins TRBV7-9 to TRBJ2-3; D gene uncertain. The sequence was obtained from a human donor who received an intestinal transplant. CDR3 protein: CASSLSTDTQYF. CDR3 nucleotide sequence: TGTGCCAGCAGTCTCAGCACAGATACGCAGTATTTT.